These T cell receptor beta chains were read from a single sample in a study of control samples from healthy donors and cancer patients. Measured with immunoSEQ multiplex PCR; TCRdb has only the in-frame clones, and not every one. The sample data list some 190,000 clones. The sequencing input was blood. The receptor set was obtained from a woman between 25 and 40 years old in good health. CDR3s include the opening cysteine and the closing phenylalanine or tryptophan. Each record gives: D gene, V gene, J gene, CDR3 DNA, CDR3 protein. A D gene is named only where the DNA matches it firmly.

NA,TRBV5-1,TRBJ1-1,TGCGCCAGCAGCTTGGCCCAACAGGAGTACACTGAAGCTTTCTTT,CASSLAQQEYTEAFF
NA,TRBV19,TRBJ1-5,TGTGCCAGTAGTATAAGGGCCAGCAATCAGCCCCAGCATTTT,CASSIRASNQPQHF
NA,TRBV6-5,TRBJ1-5,TGTGCCAGCAGTTACGGGGGGACGGACAATCAGCCCCAGCATTTT,CASSYGGTDNQPQHF
NA,TRBV6-2/TRBV6-3,TRBJ1-1,TGTGCCAGCAGTTACCCCGGGCCGAACACTGAAGCTTTCTTT,CASSYPGPNTEAFF
NA,TRBV7-9,TRBJ1-2,TGTGCCAGCAGCTTGAAGTTACAGGGAGGGCAGGATGGCTACACCTTC,CASSLKLQGGQDGYTF
NA,TRBV27,TRBJ2-7,TGTGCCAGCAGTACAGGACGCTCCTACGAGCAGTACTTC,CASSTGRSYEQYF
NA,TRBV11-2,TRBJ2-7,TGTGCCAGCAGCTCTCCCCATAAACAACTAGGATCGTCCAAGCAGTACTTC,CASSSPHKQLGSSKQYF
NA,TRBV7-2,TRBJ1-1,TGTGCCAGCAGCCCGGGACATCTCACTGAAGCTTTCTTT,CASSPGHLTEAFF
NA,TRBV6-5,TRBJ1-5,TGTGCCAGCAGTTCCCCCGGGGGGTATAGCAATCAGCCCCAGCATTTT,CASSSPGGYSNQPQHF
NA,TRBV9,TRBJ1-2,TGTGCCAGCAGCGTAGTTCCGCCCCTAAATGGCTACACCTTC,CASSVVPPLNGYTF
NA,TRBV30,TRBJ1-1,TGTGCCTGGACACATATAGTAACTGAAGCTTTCTTT,CAWTHIVTEAFF
NA,TRBV7-2,TRBJ1-2,TGTGCCAGCAGCTTACTCAGGGAGGGCGGCTACACCTTC,CASSLLREGGYTF
NA,TRBV14,TRBJ1-2,TGTGCCAGCAGCCTCGGTCCGTTCTATGGCTACACCTTC,CASSLGPFYGYTF
NA,TRBV7-3,TRBJ2-3,TGTGCCAGCGGCAAGGCTCCCACAGATACGCAGTATTTT,CASGKAPTDTQYF
NA,TRBV5-1,TRBJ2-7,TGCGCCAGCAGCTCTTCTTTGGGACGGAGCTCCTACGAGCAGTACTTC,CASSSSLGRSSYEQYF
TRBD2,TRBV29-1,TRBJ2-1,TGCAGCGTTGTTGTGGTAGCGGGGGGTTACAATGAGCAGTTCTTC,CSVVVVAGGYNEQFF
NA,TRBV10-2,TRBJ2-1,TGCGCCAGCAGTGACGGCAGATACAATGAGCAGTTCTTC,CASSDGRYNEQFF
TRBD1,TRBV30,TRBJ1-1,TGTGCCTGGTATCCAGGGGGCGCTCGGGGTTTCTTT,CAWYPGGARGFF
TRBD1,TRBV2,TRBJ1-1,TGTGCCAGCAGAAAACAGGGGGCAACTGAAGCTTTCTTT,CASRKQGATEAFF
TRBD1,TRBV6-5,TRBJ1-1,TGTGCCAGCAGTTATACAGGGGAGCTCCCTGAAGCTTTCTTT,CASSYTGELPEAFF
NA,TRBV19,TRBJ2-2,TGTGCCAGTAGTATAGTAAGGACAGCTGGGGAGCTGTTTTTT,CASSIVRTAGELFF
NA,TRBV6-4,TRBJ2-2,TGTGCCAGCAGTGAACATCCTTGGTCCGGGGAGCTGTTTTTT,CASSEHPWSGELFF
NA,TRBV29-1,TRBJ1-1,TGCAGTGGTAGCAGGGGGAACACTGAAGCTTTCTTT,CSGSRGNTEAFF
NA,TRBV30,TRBJ2-3,TGTGCCTGGATTGAGGGCCAAGGCCCCGCGGTAGATACGCAGTATTTT,CAWIEGQGPAVDTQYF
TRBD2,TRBV6-5,TRBJ2-3,TGTGCCAGCAGTTACGGGCGGGGGGTAGCGGATACGCAGTATTTT,CASSYGRGVADTQYF
TRBD2,TRBV9,TRBJ2-1,TGTGCCAGCAGCGTAGCCTTAGCGGGGGGGATATATGAGCAGTTCTTC,CASSVALAGGIYEQFF
NA,TRBV7-2,TRBJ2-3,TGTGCCAGCAGCTTAGGGGCAGGCTCAGATACGCAGTATTTT,CASSLGAGSDTQYF
NA,TRBV4-3,TRBJ1-2,TGCGCCAGCAGCCAAAGTCCGCAGCGGGGCCCCCAGAACTATGGCTACACCTTC,CASSQSPQRGPQNYGYTF
NA,TRBV9,TRBJ2-7,TGTGCCAGCAGCGTGAGCGGGCCCCCGTACGAGCAGTACTTC,CASSVSGPPYEQYF
TRBD1,TRBV5-5,TRBJ1-5,TGTGCCAGCAGTCCCACAGGGGGGAACAATCAGCCCCAGCATTTT,CASSPTGGNNQPQHF
NA,TRBV7-9,TRBJ1-2,TGTGCCAGCAGCTTAAAAGAGGGCTGGTCTGGCTACACCTTC,CASSLKEGWSGYTF
TRBD2,TRBV29-1,TRBJ2-1,TGCAGCGCTCCGGGACTAGCGGGGGGGTACAATGAGCAGTTCTTC,CSAPGLAGGYNEQFF
NA,TRBV6-5,TRBJ1-2,TGTGCCAGCAAGGGAGGCACGTATGGCTACACCTTC,CASKGGTYGYTF
TRBD1,TRBV7-9,TRBJ1-2,TGTGCCAGCAGCTCGACAGGGAGCAACCTCTATGGCTACACCTTC,CASSSTGSNLYGYTF
TRBD2,TRBV5-1,TRBJ2-1,TGCGCCAGCAGCCCTGGGACATCCGGGACTAGCGGGGGCGGAAATGAGCAGTTCTTC,CASSPGTSGTSGGGNEQFF
TRBD1,TRBV7-2,TRBJ2-2,TGTGCCACATCCCCGCGACAGGGGGCGGGAACCGGGGAGCTGTTTTTT,CATSPRQGAGTGELFF